A single sample gave rise to the 22 T cell receptor beta chains below, sequenced in a study of PD-1 blockade in classical Hodgkin lymphoma. The protocol was immunoSEQ multiplex PCR, while the TCRdb copy is restricted to in-frame clones and leaves out a portion. In the table there are 15,000 to 20,000 clones, about four fifths of which are singletons. Each and every patient relapsed after autologous stem cell transplantation, and patients got differing brentuximab vedotin exposure. Sequencing was performed on peripheral blood mononuclear cells (PBMCs), taken before the second cycle of nivolumab. These receptors all stem from a human donor with classical Hodgkin lymphoma.

The chain recombines TRBV6-5 with TRBJ2-7; unclear D gene. The V end was cut by 0 bases, the J end by 1 base, with 13 bases between. This CDR3 spans 16 amino acids. Per the germline V gene, CDR1 is MNHEY and CDR2 is SVGAGI. The CDR3 reads CASSYSFGFASYEQYF. CDR3 nucleotides: TGTGCCAGCAGTTACTCATTCGGGTTTGCGTCCTACGAGCAGTACTTC.

The chain employs TRBV19 and TRBJ2-1; 7 bases line up with TRBD1. Germline-derived CDR1 and CDR2 are LNHDA and SQIVND (reference sequence). The CDR3 is made up of 14 amino acids. The V and J ends lost 3 bases and 7 bases, in that order; junction bases with no gene match: 6. CDR3 in DNA: TGTGCCAGTAGTATTCCCAGGGGGTGGAATGAGCAGTTCTTC. Translating it yields CASSIPRGWNEQFF.

J is TRBJ2-1 and V is TRBV7-9, with 8 bases matching TRBD2. CDR3 size: 17 residues. The ends lost 4 bases at V and 3 bases at J; junction bases unmatched: 11. CDR1 is SEHNR, CDR2 FQNEAQ, per germline (reference sequence). As DNA, the CDR3 is TGTGCCAGCAGCTCGCCCCTAAGCGGGAGCGTCTACAATGAGCAGTTCTTC. It is translated as CASSSPLSGSVYNEQFF.

The V call is TRBV4-3, the J call TRBJ1-6; D is perhaps TRBD1 (6 bases). The germline CDR1 and CDR2 sequences are LGHNA and YSLEER. V lost 3 bases to trimming and J lost 10 bases, with 19 bases between them. The CDR3 length is 16 residues. CDR3 sequence: CASSQTKRGLESPLHF. CDR3 nucleotide sequence: TGCGCCAGCAGCCAGACAAAGAGGGGGTTAGAGTCACCCCTCCACTTT.

The rearrangement links TRBV7-2 to TRBJ2-7; TRBD2 matches 9 bases. The germline V gene has CDR1 SGHTA and CDR2 FQGNSA. Unmatched junction bases numbered 6, after V lost 6 bases and J lost 3 bases. The CDR3 is 14 residues long. CDR3 coding DNA: TGTGCCAGCAGTCCTAGCGGGGCGATCTACGAGCAGTACTTC. This encodes CASSPSGAIYEQYF.

This chain joins TRBV7-2 and TRBJ2-7; 8 bases agree with TRBD1. CDR3 size: 14 residues. CDR1 and CDR2 (germline): SGHTA, FQGNSA. The junction had 7 bases not matched to a gene; V was cut back by 8 bases and J by 1 base. CDR3 region: CASHKTGVSYEQYF. The CDR3 coding sequence is TGTGCCAGCCACAAGACAGGGGTTTCCTACGAGCAGTACTTC.

The J gene is TRBJ2-5, the V gene TRBV6-5; a weak D match, TRBD1 (5 bases). The V and J ends lost 0 bases and 3 bases respectively, with 8 bases between them. The CDR3 runs to 14 residues. Looked up from germline, CDR1 is MNHEY and CDR2 is SVGAGI. CDR3 in DNA: TGTGCCAGCAGTTACTCGAAAGGGGAAGAGACCCAGTACTTC. Translating it yields CASSYSKGEETQYF.

This clone was counted a single time. This chain joins TRBV5-6 and TRBJ1-6, with 10 bases matching TRBD1. The junction had 9 bases not matched to a gene; V was cut back by 7 bases and J by 8 bases. The CDR3 sequence is 15 residues long. The germline V gene has CDR1 SGHDT and CDR2 YYEEEE. CDR3 nucleotides: TGTGCCAGCGGACAAGAGGGACAGGGGCATTCACCCCTCCACTTT. Its translation is CASGQEGQGHSPLHF.

This clone was recorded once. The gene calls are TRBV9 and TRBJ1-3; 7 bases are shared with TRBD1. The length of the CDR3 is 16 residues. V trimming: 0 bases; J trimming: 4 bases; junction bases outside the gene matches: 7. The germline V gene encodes CDR1 SGDLS and CDR2 YYNGEE. CDR3 loop: CASSVGPGGFGNTIYF. The CDR3 DNA follows: TGTGCCAGCAGCGTAGGTCCAGGGGGATTCGGAAACACCATATATTTT.

The chain employs TRBV6-5 and TRBJ1-6; 9 bases map to TRBD1. The germline gives CDR1 MNHEY, CDR2 SVGAGI. There are 14 residues in the CDR3. V was pared by 6 bases and J by 7 bases, with 4 bases of the junction left unmatched. This CDR3 is CASSGQGSNSPLHF. The CDR3 region has the DNA TGTGCCAGCAGCGGACAGGGGAGCAATTCACCCCTCCACTTT.

This chain connects TRBV30 to TRBJ2-1; TRBD2 matches at 10 bases. CDR1 and CDR2 (germline): GTSNPN, SVGIG (reference sequence). CDR3 length: 19 residues. V gave up 3 bases and J gave up 7 bases; unmatched junction bases: 21. The CDR3 region is CAWSHPGERGGKSWNEQFF. The CDR3 nucleotides read TGTGCCTGGAGCCACCCCGGAGAGCGGGGGGGCAAGTCGTGGAATGAGCAGTTCTTC.

This clone was observed once. The chain carries TRBV4-3 and TRBJ1-1; the D gene is possibly TRBD1 (5 bases). CDR1 is LGHNA and CDR2 is YSLEER in the germline V gene. With 1 base removed from V and 5 bases from J, the gap between germline ends came to 17 bases. The CDR3 is made up of 16 amino acids. The CDR3 reads CASSQARWGRRTEAFF. CDR3 bases: TGCGCCAGCAGCCAAGCCCGCTGGGGGAGGCGGACTGAAGCTTTCTTT.

The V call is TRBV11-2, the J call TRBJ2-1; TRBD2 agrees at 13 bases. Losses at the gene ends were 5 bases for V and 8 bases for J; bases not matched to a gene: 6. Germline V gives CDR1 SGHAT, CDR2 FQNNGV. This CDR3 comprises 15 residues. The CDR3 bases are TGTGCCAGCAGCGCCCGGACTAGCGGGGGCGATGAGCAGTTCTTC. It translates to CASSARTSGGDEQFF.

This chain uses TRBV6-5 with TRBJ2-5; tentative D call: TRBD1 (6 bases). The V and J ends lost 3 bases and 1 base respectively, with 12 bases between them. Germline V gene lookup returns CDR1 MNHEY and CDR2 SVGAGI. The CDR3 runs 15 residues. CDR3 sequence reads: CASSYGQGFQETQYF. CDR3 bases: TGTGCCAGCAGTTATGGTCAGGGGTTCCAAGAGACCCAGTACTTC.

This clone is a singleton in its sample. V gene TRBV28 combines with J gene TRBJ2-7, with D unclear. The ends were cut back, 6 bases at V and 1 base at J, with 4 bases in the middle. The CDR3 extends over 11 amino acids. CDR1 MDHEN and CDR2 SYDVKM come from the germline V gene. CDR3 DNA: TGTGCCAGCAGATCTTCCTACGAGCAGTACTTC. Protein: CASRSSYEQYF.

The V and J genes are TRBV7-2 and TRBJ1-4, with unresolved D. The CDR3 contains 14 residues. V lost 2 bases to trimming and J lost 4 bases, with 8 bases between them. Germline CDR1 is SGHTA and CDR2 is FQGNSA. The CDR3 region has the DNA TGTGCCAGCAGCTTAAGCCCCTATAATGAAAAACTGTTTTTT. Translated, it gives CASSLSPYNEKLFF.

This sequence joins TRBV4-1 and TRBJ2-5, with 8 bases aligning to TRBD1. The CDR3 totals 13 residues. V was pared by 5 bases and J by 5 bases, with 4 bases of the junction left unmatched. Germline CDR1 reads MGHRA; CDR2 reads YSYEKL. The CDR3 protein is CASSTRQGETQYF. The CDR3 DNA sequence: TGCGCCAGCAGCACTCGACAGGGGGAGACCCAGTACTTC.

The J gene is TRBJ1-2, the V gene TRBV19, with a weak D call TRBD1 (6 bases). This CDR3 is built from 14 residues. Trimming removed 3 bases from V and 3 bases from J, with 11 bases in between. From germline, CDR1 is LNHDA and CDR2 SQIVND (reference sequence). The CDR3 DNA is TGTGCCAGTAGTATCGGGGGGGGCTACTATGGCTACACCTTC. This translates into CASSIGGGYYGYTF.

This sequence joins TRBV6-5 and TRBJ1-1; TRBD1 is a possible D gene (6 bases). The V gene lost 4 bases and the J gene lost 4 bases, with 13 bases spanning the gap. CDR3 size: 14 residues. Germline CDR1 is MNHEY and CDR2 is SVGAGI. CDR3 bases: TGTGCCAGCAGTTTATTACAGGGAAGCACTGAAGCTTTCTTT. Protein sequence: CASSLLQGSTEAFF.

This sequence joins TRBV6-1 and TRBJ2-1; a weak D match, TRBD1 (6 bases). Germline V lookup: CDR1 MNHNS, CDR2 SASEGT. V was trimmed by 5 bases and J by 2 bases, leaving 13 bases between them. The CDR3 is 15 amino acids. Written as DNA, the CDR3 is TGTGCCAGCAGTCACCGGGACATCCCCTACAATGAGCAGTTCTTC. The encoded protein is CASSHRDIPYNEQFF.

This clone was observed once. This chain joins TRBV7-9 and TRBJ2-7; D gene ambiguous. V dropped 5 bases and J dropped 5 bases, with 13 bases sitting between them. The CDR3 spans 13 residues. CDR1 and CDR2 from the germline V gene are SEHNR and FQNEAQ (reference sequence). The CDR3 DNA reads as TGTGCCAGCAGCCCCCTAAGGCGAGACGAGCAGTACTTC. Its translation is CASSPLRRDEQYF.

The J gene is TRBJ2-5, the V gene TRBV5-6, with D possibly matching TRBD2 (5 bases). This CDR3 region has 15 residues. V lost 4 bases and J 2 bases, leaving 15 bases between the germline ends. The germline V gene has CDR1 SGHDT and CDR2 YYEEEE. The CDR3 DNA sequence: TGTGCCAGCAGCCCCAGCAGGCGGAGGCAAGAGACCCAGTACTTC. This encodes CASSPSRRRQETQYF.